The next 7 T cell receptor beta chains were all read from a single sample in a study of cytotoxic CD8 clonotypes in ibrutinib-treated CLL (dated by TCRdb to the early 2020s). Receptor amplification or capture employed the immunoSEQ multiplex PCR assay. Here the immuneACCESS table is served through TCRdb, limited to in-frame sequences with V and J called. Missing clones are a known gap in these copies; in checked studies unresolved V genes cover under half, and the rest lacks a known reason. The sample includes tens of thousands of clones, with almost 70% observed a single time. The ten largest clones represent roughly 50% of the sample. This specimen's time point label, per the study, means: roughly 23 months on ibrutinib. Sequenced material: PBMCs, taken after 24 months of ibrutinib treatment. The receptors originated from a human donor with chronic lymphocytic leukemia.

The gene calls are TRBV4-1 and TRBJ1-2, with TRBD1 identical over 7 bases. Germline V lookup: CDR1 MGHRA, CDR2 YSYEKL. The CDR3 runs to 18 residues. The junction had 15 bases not matched to a gene; V was cut back by 3 bases and J by 2 bases. In nucleotides, the CDR3 is TGCGCCAGCAGCCAGACGGCAGACAGGGTGGAATCCAACTATGGCTACACCTTC. This sequence encodes CASSQTADRVESNYGYTF.

This clone has at least ten counts. The chain couples TRBV6-4 to TRBJ2-2; the D call may be TRBD1 or TRBD2 (5 bases each). The CDR3 consists of 16 residues. The V end lost 2 bases, the J end lost 3 bases, and 13 bases lay between the germline ends. Germline-derived CDR1 and CDR2 are MRHNA and SNTAGT. CDR3 residues: CASSDGAGSDTGELFF. The CDR3 nucleotides read TGTGCCAGCAGTGACGGGGCAGGGAGTGACACCGGGGAGCTGTTTTTT.

The J gene is TRBJ2-7, the V gene TRBV5-4; a possible D gene is TRBD2 (7 bases). The CDR3 length is 16 residues. Per the germline V gene, CDR1 is SGHNT and CDR2 is YYREEE (reference sequence). Trimming left V 7 bases short and J 3 bases short, with 23 bases between. CDR3 region: CASAPRPYGGLYEQYF. The CDR3 DNA reads TGTGCCAGCGCCCCCCGCCCCTACGGGGGGCTCTACGAGCAGTACTTC.

This chain links TRBV5-1 with TRBJ2-1; tentatively, D is TRBD2 (5 bases). Per germline, CDR1 SGHRS and CDR2 YFSETQ. Trimming took off 0 bases at V and 6 bases at J, with 10 bases between the two ends. The CDR3 runs 14 residues. CDR3 residues: CASSLVAGGNEQFF. The DNA for the CDR3 is TGCGCCAGCAGCTTGGTGGCGGGTGGCAATGAGCAGTTCTTC.

This rearrangement joins TRBV4-1 to TRBJ2-1; D ambiguous. The germline V and J ends were trimmed by 1 base and 7 bases, with 14 bases remaining between them. The CDR3 covers 15 residues. Germline V CDR1 and CDR2: MGHRA, YSYEKL. The CDR3 region is CASSQALLSRNEQFF. The CDR3 region has the DNA TGCGCCAGCAGCCAAGCCCTACTATCGCGGAATGAGCAGTTCTTC.

This clone was seen more than once but under ten times. CDR3 sequence: CASSLTTTYNEQFF. CDR3 sequence (DNA): TGTGCCAGCAGCTTAACAACAACTTACAATGAGCAGTTCTTC. The chain joins TRBV11-2 to TRBJ2-1; no reliable D call. Trimming shortened V by 2 bases and J by 4 bases, and 9 bases separated the two germline ends. The CDR3 has 14 amino acids. CDR1 is SGHAT, CDR2 FQNNGV, per germline. Based on the CDR3 plus reference TRBV11-2 and TRBJ2-1, the full variable domain is EAGVAQSPRYKIIEKRQSVAFWCNPISGHATLYWYQQILGQGPKLLIQFQNNGVVDDSQLPKDRFSAERLKGVDSTLKIQPAKLEDSAVYLCASSLTTTYNEQFFGPGTRLTVL.

The chain couples TRBV15 to TRBJ1-5; D is ambiguous. V lost 1 base, J lost 1 base, and 2 bases lay in between. CDR1 and CDR2 (germline): LNHNV, YYDKDF (reference sequence). The CDR3 loop spans 13 amino acids. The CDR3 DNA is TGTGCCACCAGCAGAGTAAGCAATCAGCCCCAGCATTTT. Amino acid sequence: CATSRVSNQPQHF.